The present T cell receptor beta chain was sequenced within a study of identifying expanded T cells in peripheral blood. Per the germline V gene, CDR1 is SNHLY and CDR2 is FYNNEI. CDR3 size: 15 residues. V trimming: 7 bases; J trimming: 5 bases; junction bases outside the gene matches: 11. Libraries were prepared by immunoSEQ multiplex PCR; TCRdb keeps only in-frame clonotypes and omits some of them. This table has roughly 100,000 clones, 88% appearing once. The sample holds one count of this clone. V usage is TRBV2 and J usage is TRBJ2-3, with 8 bases that match TRBD2. Sequencing was done on a sample of blood. The source is a person aged 18 to 75 in good health. CDR3 residues: CASIPLQRELDTQYF. CDR3 sequence (DNA): TGTGCCAGCATCCCCCTCCAGCGGGAGCTAGATACGCAGTATTTT. Full variable domain (remainder filled in from reference TRBV2 and TRBJ2-3): EPEVTQTPSHQVTQMGQEVILRCVPISNHLYFYWYRQILGQKVEFLVSFYNNEISEKSEIFDDQFSVERPDGSNFTLKIRSTKLEDSAMYFCASIPLQRELDTQYFGPGTRLTVL.